Below, 8 T cell receptor beta chains from the same sample are listed, as sequenced in a study of cytomegalovirus exposure and HLA in healthy donors. Use of 60 Vbeta and 13 Jbeta primers characterized the PCR. Here immunoSEQ multiplex PCR was the method, and the copy in TCRdb shows in-frame clones only, minus some. This table holds 200,000 to 250,000 clones, over 75% found once. Sample: PBMCs. The receptors shown here come from a human donor in good health.

V gene TRBV2 combines with J gene TRBJ2-7; 7 nucleotides line up with TRBD1. With 7 bases clipped from V and 2 bases from J, the junction kept 8 bases outside the gene matches. CDR1 SNHLY and CDR2 FYNNEI come from the germline V gene. CDR3 length: 14 residues. CDR3 DNA sequence: TGTGCCAGCAACTCGGGACAGAACCCCTACGAGCAGTACTTC. This gives the protein CASNSGQNPYEQYF.

This chain joins TRBV20-1 and TRBJ2-7; 8 bases agree with TRBD1. V shed 7 bases and J 7 bases; nucleotides not matched to a gene: 6. The V gene's germline CDR1 is DFQATT and CDR2 SNEGSKA (reference sequence). CDR3 length: 11 amino acids. CDR3 sequence reads: CSVRTGWEQYF. In nucleotides, the CDR3 is TGCAGTGTTCGGACAGGGTGGGAGCAGTACTTC.

The CDR3: CASSQEAGLNTEAFF. DNA of the CDR3: TGTGCCAGCAGCCAAGAGGCCGGGTTGAACACTGAAGCTTTCTTT. V is TRBV14 and J is TRBJ1-1; D unclear. V was clipped by 0 bases and J by 0 bases, with 8 bases between them. The CDR3 has 15 residues. Germline loops: CDR1 SGHDN, CDR2 FVKESK.

The rearrangement uses TRBV10-3 and TRBJ2-5; D unclear. The CDR3 contains 14 residues. V lost 3 bases and J 5 bases, leaving 13 bases between the germline ends. Germline V lookup: CDR1 ENHRY, CDR2 SYGVKD. The CDR3 DNA reads TGTGCCATCAGTGAAGGTGGCCAGAGGGAGACCCAGTACTTC. Amino acid sequence: CAISEGGQRETQYF.

V gene TRBV29-1 combines with J gene TRBJ2-7; TRBD1 might be the D (6 bases). V gave up 1 base and J gave up 0 bases, with 10 bases separating them. CDR1 is SQVTM and CDR2 is ANQGSEA in the germline V gene. The CDR3 has 14 amino acids. Written as DNA, the CDR3 is TGCAGCGTTGAAGGACAGGATAACTCCTACGAGCAGTACTTC. Residues: CSVEGQDNSYEQYF.

Comment on this clone: Sequence at one end of the junction differs from germline and may be a read error. The chain links TRBV5-1 to TRBJ2-1; 8 bases line up with TRBD2. Germline V gives CDR1 SGHRS, CDR2 YFSETQ. The CDR3 covers 16 residues. DNA for the CDR3: TGCGCCAGCAGCTCGACGACTAGCGTCGGATACAATGGGCAGTTCTTC. Its protein product is CASSSTTSVGYNGQFF. The full variable domain, rest sourced from reference TRBV5-1 and TRBJ2-1, is KAGVTQTPRYLIKTRGQQVTLSCSPISGHRSVSWYQQTPGQGLQFLFEYFSETQRNKGNFPGRFSGRQFSNSRSEMNVSTLELGDSALYLCASSSTTSVGYNGQFFGPGTRLTVL.

This clone has more than one count but fewer than ten. V gene TRBV5-1 combines with J gene TRBJ1-3; 9 bases line up with TRBD1. V shed 6 bases and J 3 bases; nucleotides not matched to a gene: 10. The length of the CDR3 is 16 residues. Germline CDR1 reads SGHRS; CDR2 reads YFSETQ. CDR3 coding DNA: TGCGCCAGCAACGCTGGAGGGACAGGGAGTGGAAACACCATATATTTT. Residues: CASNAGGTGSGNTIYF.

This clone appeared a single time. The chain uses TRBV4-3 and TRBJ2-1; D not resolved. Germline lookup yields CDR1 LGHNA and CDR2 YSLEER. Trimming removed 0 bases from V and 5 bases from J, with 17 bases in between. The CDR3 contains 17 residues. Here the CDR3 reads CASSQDLTAASNNEQFF. The CDR3 DNA sequence: TGCGCCAGCAGCCAAGATTTAACTGCCGCGTCGAACAATGAGCAGTTCTTC.